The next 27 T cell receptor beta chains were all read from a single sample in a study of metastatic and nonmetastatic thyroid tumors. Using MiXCR, TCRdb reanalyzed the PCR reads. Among about 28,000 clones listed, under 25% were seen once. The entire patient cohort was treatment-naive prior to thyroid surgery. Source material: blood. These receptors were taken from a female donor with papillary thyroid cancer or a benign thyroid nodule (not recorded which). Some clones in this sample may be carry-over from other donors' samples.

Ten or more counts support this clone. The rearrangement uses TRBV20-1 and TRBJ1-5; TRBD1 aligns across 9 bases. This CDR3 has 14 residues. J was trimmed by 0 bases and V by 6 bases; bases with no gene match: 3. The germline gives CDR1 DFQATT, CDR2 SNEGSKA (reference sequence). CDR3 sequence: CSAADRGSNQPQHF. The CDR3 DNA is TGCAGTGCCGCGGACAGGGGTAGCAATCAGCCCCAGCATTTT.

This clone is labeled as medium-sized. J is TRBJ2-7 and V is TRBV6-1; the D is unclear. Trimming pared 7 bases from V and 6 bases from J, leaving 16 bases between. Germline CDR1 is MNHNS and CDR2 is SASEGT. The CDR3 consists of 13 residues. The CDR3 is CASILTNYGEQYF. CDR3 nucleotide sequence: TGTGCCAGCATTTTGACAAACTACGGCGAGCAGTACTTC.

This clone was recorded many times. The J gene is TRBJ1-2, the V gene TRBV6-4; TRBD1 might be the D (5 bases). Germline V gene data show CDR1 as MRHNA and CDR2 as SNTAGT. V lost 3 bases and J lost 6, with 23 bases in between. The CDR3 consists of 17 residues. Here the CDR3 reads CASSEGADEYPSDGYTF. CDR3 DNA sequence: TGTGCCAGCAGTGAAGGGGCAGACGAGTACCCGTCAGATGGCTACACCTTC.

The chain has TRBV5-5 and TRBJ1-5; TRBD1 matches 8 bases. The CDR3 contains 15 residues. Germline values: CDR1 SGHKS, CDR2 YYEKEE (reference sequence). V lost 4 bases to trimming and J lost 3 bases; unmatched junction nucleotides: 6. The CDR3 spells CASSLRQGTNQPQHF. DNA for the CDR3: TGTGCCAGCAGCCTCAGACAGGGGACCAATCAGCCCCAGCATTTT. The entire variable domain, with the rest obtained from reference TRBV5-5 and TRBJ1-5, is as follows: DAGVTQSPTHLIKTRGQQVTLRCSPISGHKSVSWYQQVLGQGPQFIFQYYEKEERGRGNFPDRFSARQFPNYSSELNVNALLLGDSALYLCASSLRQGTNQPQHFGDGTRLSIL.

V is TRBV12-3 or TRBV12-4 and J is TRBJ1-1; no clear D gene. The CDR3 length is 15 residues. V lost 5 bases and J lost 0, with 13 bases in between. The DNA of the CDR3 is TGTGCCAGCAGTCCCGGACGGCCCCTGAACACTGAAGCTTTCTTT. Protein: CASSPGRPLNTEAFF.

The table lists this clone with many counts. The chain employs TRBV27 and TRBJ2-7, with 9 bases aligning to TRBD1. J lost 4 bases, V lost 6 bases, and 10 bases had no gene match. The CDR3 is 15 amino acids. In germline, CDR1 is MNHEY, CDR2 SMNVEV (reference sequence). The CDR3 region is CASSRRQGVGYEQYF. The CDR3 DNA follows: TGTGCCAGCAGCCGGAGACAGGGGGTGGGTTACGAGCAGTACTTC.

This clone is medium-sized by share. The rearrangement uses TRBV6-1 and TRBJ2-2; D is ambiguous. Trimming cost V 6 bases and J 5 bases, with 16 bases left between them. The germline V gene encodes CDR1 MNHNS and CDR2 SASEGT. This CDR3 contains 15 residues. The CDR3 loop reads CASRAAGPITGELFF. In DNA, the CDR3 is TGTGCCAGCAGGGCGGCTGGGCCGATAACCGGGGAGCTGTTTTTT.

The rearrangement joins TRBV12-3 or TRBV12-4 to TRBJ1-5, with 7 positions matching TRBD1. Unmatched junction bases numbered 13, after V lost 7 bases and J lost 4 bases. This CDR3 has 16 amino acids. The CDR3 here is CASIDEGALRNQPQHF. CDR3 DNA: TGTGCCAGCATCGACGAGGGGGCCCTAAGGAATCAGCCCCAGCATTTT.

Many counts were recorded for this clone. The chain joins TRBV9 to TRBJ2-5, with TRBD1 as a possible D gene (6 bases). The germline V gene has CDR1 SGDLS and CDR2 YYNGEE. V was clipped by 0 bases and J by 0 bases, with 9 bases between them. The CDR3 length is 15 residues. CDR3 protein: CASSVAQGYQETQYF. The DNA for the CDR3 is TGTGCCAGCAGCGTAGCCCAGGGGTACCAAGAGACCCAGTACTTC. The entire variable domain, with the rest obtained from reference TRBV9 and TRBJ2-5, is as follows: DSGVTQTPKHLITATGQRVTLRCSPRSGDLSVYWYQQSLDQGLQFLIQYYNGEERAKGNILERFSAQQFPDLHSELNLSSLELGDSALYFCASSVAQGYQETQYFGPGTRLLVL.

The chain is built from TRBV9 and TRBJ2-7; TRBD1 might be the D (6 bases). This CDR3 contains 17 residues. Germline V gene data show CDR1 as SGDLS and CDR2 as YYNGEE. V was shortened by 2 bases and J by 4 bases, with 22 bases between the two germline ends. CDR3 bases: TGTGCCAGCAGCGTTTCAGGGGAATCAGCCCCGAAGTACGAGCAGTACTTC. Translated, it gives CASSVSGESAPKYEQYF.

The rearrangement uses TRBV18 and TRBJ1-2; 8 positions agree with TRBD1. This CDR3 has 16 residues. V shed 4 bases, J shed 4 bases, and the junction held 11 bases outside the gene matches. Germline V lookup: CDR1 KGHSH, CDR2 LQKENI. CDR3 DNA: TGTGCCAGCTCACTTCGAACAGGGGGAGTCTTCTATGGCTACACCTTC. This translates into CASSLRTGGVFYGYTF.

This clone was seen ten or more times. The chain has TRBV20-1 and TRBJ2-2; 8 bases map to TRBD1. The germline gives CDR1 DFQATT, CDR2 SNEGSKA (reference sequence). The CDR3 totals 14 residues. V shed 5 bases and J 1 base; nucleotides not matched to a gene: 3. Here the CDR3 DNA reads TGCAGTGCTGACAGGGGATTGAACACCGGGGAGCTGTTTTTT. Translated: CSADRGLNTGELFF.

This chain links TRBV19 with TRBJ2-2; no clear D. V lost 5 bases to trimming and J lost 1 base, with 8 bases between them. The CDR3 has 14 amino acids. Germline CDR1 is LNHDA and CDR2 is SQIVND (reference sequence). DNA of the CDR3: TGTGCCAGTAGTGAGTGGGGGAACACCGGGGAGCTGTTTTTT. Residues: CASSEWGNTGELFF.

This clone was detected a few times. The chain combines TRBV6-1 with TRBJ2-3; 13 nucleotides align to TRBD2. In germline, CDR1 is MNHNS, CDR2 SASEGT. V lost 7 bases to trimming and J lost 4 bases; unmatched junction nucleotides: 5. The CDR3 covers 15 residues. The CDR3 DNA reads as TGTGCCAGCACCCGGACTAGCGGGAGCTCAGATACGCAGTATTTT. Translated, it gives CASTRTSGSSDTQYF.

This clone was seen only a few times. A read error is possible here, since a much larger clone lies one base away. The gene calls are TRBV11-2 and TRBJ1-6; no reliable D call. The CDR3 extends over 14 amino acids. Germline assignment: CDR1 SGHAT and CDR2 FQNNGV. V lost 8 bases to trimming and J lost 0 bases, with 8 bases between them. The CDR3 region has the DNA TGTGCCAGCCGCCTGAGCTCCTATAATTCACCCCTCCACTTT. It codes for CASRLSSYNSPLHF.

This clone was found once. This chain uses TRBV20-1 with TRBJ1-5; D remains ambiguous. CDR3 size: 12 residues. V shed 3 bases and J shed 2 bases, with 5 bases lying between them. Germline V gene sequence: CDR1 DFQATT, CDR2 SNEGSKA (reference sequence). CDR3 protein: CSARIGNQPQHF. The CDR3, as DNA: TGCAGTGCTAGGATAGGCAATCAGCCCCAGCATTTT.

V is TRBV9 and J is TRBJ2-7; 12 nucleotides agree with TRBD1. V lost 1 base and J lost 6; bases outside the gene matches: 5. CDR3 size: 15 residues. CDR1 is SGDLS and CDR2 is YYNGEE in the germline V gene. CDR3 nucleotide sequence: TGTGCCAGCAGCGTAACCGGGACAGGGGGCTCCGAGCAGTACTTC. As protein: CASSVTGTGGSEQYF. Based on the CDR3 plus reference TRBV9 and TRBJ2-7, the full variable domain is DSGVTQTPKHLITATGQRVTLRCSPRSGDLSVYWYQQSLDQGLQFLIQYYNGEERAKGNILERFSAQQFPDLHSELNLSSLELGDSALYFCASSVTGTGGSEQYFGPGTRLTVT.

V and J are TRBV28 and TRBJ2-5; TRBD1 matches 10 bases. Trimming at V came to 5 bases and at J to 5 bases, leaving 8 bases not matched to a gene. CDR3 length: 15 amino acids. Germline CDR1 MDHEN, CDR2 SYDVKM. The CDR3 DNA follows: TGTGCCAGCAGTCTACCGGGACAGGGGAAGGAGACCCAGTACTTC. Amino acid sequence: CASSLPGQGKETQYF.

This clone came up many times. The junction does not match germline at one end; this may be a read error. The chain recombines TRBV7-7 with TRBJ2-1, with 7 bases matching TRBD2. This CDR3 contains 15 residues. From germline, CDR1 is SSHAT and CDR2 FNYEAQ (reference sequence). The CDR3 protein is CASSSSRTSFDEQFF. For the CDR3, the DNA is TGTGCTAGCAGCTCTAGTCGGACTAGTTTCGATGAGCAGTTCTTC.

This clone has a handful of counts. The CDR3 spells CASRVQGSGTEAFF. The CDR3 DNA is TGTGCCAGCAGGGTACAGGGGTCGGGCACTGAAGCTTTCTTT. The gene calls are TRBV27 and TRBJ1-1; 7 bases line up with TRBD1. V trimming: 6 bases; J trimming: 4 bases; junction bases outside the gene matches: 8. The CDR3 sequence is 14 residues long. Germline CDR1 reads MNHEY; CDR2 reads SMNVEV (reference sequence).

This clone has more than one count but fewer than ten. This chain uses TRBV6-2 or TRBV6-3 with TRBJ2-5; 10 bases agree with TRBD2. Losses at the gene ends were 7 bases for V and 1 base for J; bases not matched to a gene: 12. In germline, CDR1 is MNHEY, CDR2 SVGEGT. The CDR3 contains 17 residues. As DNA, the CDR3 is TGTGCCAGCAAGCCCAGGGTAGCGGGGGGAGTCCAAGAGACCCAGTACTTC. This encodes CASKPRVAGGVQETQYF.

The V gene is TRBV7-9, the J gene TRBJ2-2; no clear D gene. Trimming took 7 bases from V and 6 from J, leaving 12 bases between them. The CDR3 length is 13 residues. Germline CDR1 reads SEHNR; CDR2 reads FQNEAQ (reference sequence). The CDR3 bases are TGTGCCAGCACCGCTTATTCCCCCGGGGAGCTGTTTTTT. This codes for CASTAYSPGELFF. Supplemented by reference TRBV7-9 and TRBJ2-2, the full variable domain reads DTGVSQNPRHKITKRGQNVTFRCDPISEHNRLYWYRQTLGQGPEFLTYFQNEAQLEKSRLLSDRFSAERPKGSFSTLEIQRTEQGDSAMYLCASTAYSPGELFFGEGSRLTVL.

The chain recombines TRBV6-5 with TRBJ2-7; 15 positions match TRBD2. The V gene's germline CDR1 is MNHEY and CDR2 SVGAGI. With 1 base clipped from V and 6 bases from J, the junction kept 4 bases outside the gene matches. This CDR3 has 16 residues. CDR3 amino acids: CASSYWTSGGASEQYF. The CDR3 bases are TGTGCCAGCAGTTACTGGACTAGCGGGGGGGCAAGCGAGCAGTACTTC.

The V gene is TRBV19, the J gene TRBJ1-2; D is possibly TRBD1 (6 bases). CDR3 size: 15 residues. The germline V gene has CDR1 LNHDA and CDR2 SQIVND (reference sequence). V lost 6 bases, J lost 1 base, and 15 bases lay in between. CDR3 sequence (DNA): TGTGCCAGTAGGATCCCAGGGGCTATTAACTATGGCTACACCTTC. It translates to CASRIPGAINYGYTF.

This clone was picked up many times. This chain links TRBV5-6 with TRBJ1-3; the D is unclear. Germline lookup yields CDR1 SGHDT and CDR2 YYEEEE. V dropped 3 bases and J dropped 5 bases, with 9 bases sitting between them. The CDR3 is made up of 13 amino acids. CDR3 sequence (DNA): TGTGCCAGCAGCTGGGGAGACCGAAACACCATATATTTT. The encoded protein is CASSWGDRNTIYF.

This rearrangement joins TRBV12-3 or TRBV12-4 to TRBJ1-2; the match to TRBD1 covers 9 bases. This CDR3 has 15 amino acids. Germline trimming cut 6 bases from V and 6 bases from J; bases unmatched to any gene: 11. The CDR3 region is CASRERTGGVDGYTF. The CDR3 DNA sequence: TGTGCCAGCAGAGAACGTACAGGGGGCGTTGATGGCTACACCTTC.

This clone showed up many times. The chain is built from TRBV24-1 and TRBJ1-4; D is perhaps TRBD1 (5 bases). The ends were cut back, 6 bases at V and 5 bases at J, with 21 bases in the middle. Germline lookup yields CDR1 KGHDR and CDR2 SFDVKD. CDR3 length equals 17 residues. DNA for the CDR3: TGTGCCACCAGTCCCTACAGACTCGGGGGTCTGAATGAAAAACTGTTTTTT. This encodes CATSPYRLGGLNEKLFF.